These 27 T cell receptor beta chains originate from one sample sequenced in a study of T cell repertoires in cytomegalovirus infection. From the reads, TCRdb called clonotypes with MiXCR, one entry per CDR3 protein. The sample consists of roughly 49,000 distinct CDR3 sequences, over 20% of them appearing once. Antigen specificity for these receptors is unknown. The sample here was CD8+ T cells from cultured PBMCs, taken from culture after CMV antigen stimulation. These receptor sequences come from a human donor in good health (CMV status not recorded). Some clones in this sample may be carry-over from other donors' samples.

Comment on this clonotype: A much more abundant neighbour one base away suggests this may be a read error. This chain links TRBV5-6 with TRBJ2-1; D may be TRBD1 or TRBD2 (6 bases each). Germline V gene lookup returns CDR1 SGHDT and CDR2 YYEEEE. The length of the CDR3 is 16 residues. CDR3 DNA: TGTACCAGCAGTTCGCTTACAGGGAGGTCCTACAATGAGCAGTTCTTC. Translation gives CTSSSLTGRSYNEQFF.

At least ten counts were recorded for this clonotype. The chain uses TRBV9 and TRBJ2-1, with D hard to call. V was cut by 4 bases and J by 8 bases, with 16 bases left in between. CDR3 length equals 14 residues. Germline-derived CDR1 and CDR2 are SGDLS and YYNGEE. Here the CDR3 DNA reads TGTGCCAGCAGCCCCCATGAAGAATGGGATGAGCAGTTCTTC. This encodes CASSPHEEWDEQFF. Variable domain in full (rest from reference TRBV9 and TRBJ2-1): DSGVTQTPKHLITATGQRVTLRCSPRSGDLSVYWYQQSLDQGLQFLIQYYNGEERAKGNILERFSAQQFPDLHSELNLSSLELGDSALYFCASSPHEEWDEQFFGPGTRLTVL.

This clonotype was counted only a few times. V usage is TRBV4-3 and J usage is TRBJ2-7; TRBD2 aligns across 8 bases. The CDR3 has 13 amino acids. CDR1 is LGHNA and CDR2 is YSLEER in the germline V gene. With 3 bases clipped from V and 6 bases from J, the junction kept 4 bases outside the gene matches. In DNA, the CDR3 is TGCGCCAGCAGCCAGTGGACTAGCTCCGAGCAGTACTTC. Translation: CASSQWTSSEQYF.

The chain links TRBV6-2 or TRBV6-3 to TRBJ2-2; TRBD1 matches at 7 bases. Germline lookup yields CDR1 MNHEY and CDR2 SVGEGT. The CDR3 is made up of 16 amino acids. Trimming at V came to 5 bases and at J to 0 bases, leaving 6 bases not matched to a gene. The CDR3 DNA reads TGTGCCAGCAGTCCCGGACAGGACGCGAACACCGGGGAGCTGTTTTTT. Amino acid sequence: CASSPGQDANTGELFF.

This clonotype turned up a few times. The rearrangement links TRBV20-1 to TRBJ2-7; no firm D call. The CDR3 loop spans 13 amino acids. The V gene's germline CDR1 is DFQATT and CDR2 SNEGSKA (reference sequence). Trimming took off 2 bases at V and 3 bases at J, with 11 bases between the two ends. This chain's CDR3 is CSARPMTNYEQYF. In DNA, the CDR3 is TGCAGTGCTAGACCAATGACGAACTACGAGCAGTACTTC.

As regards this clonotype: Compared with germline, one end of the junction differs, possibly owing to a read error. The V gene is TRBV6-2 or TRBV6-3, the J gene TRBJ1-1, with D tentatively TRBD1 (5 bases). Germline assignment: CDR1 MNHEY and CDR2 SVGEGT. The CDR3 is made up of 11 amino acids. CDR3 coding DNA: TGTGACAGCAGTCGGGGACTGGAAGCTTTCTTT. This translates into CDSSRGLEAFF.

V and J are TRBV27 and TRBJ2-6; weak D call: TRBD2 (6 bases). The germline CDR1 and CDR2 sequences are MNHEY and SMNVEV (reference sequence). This CDR3 is built from 17 residues. Between the trimmed V and J ends, which lost 4 bases and 4 bases, there was a span of 17 bases. This chain's CDR3 is CASSSRSGGGGANVLTF. The DNA of the CDR3 is TGTGCCAGCAGTTCGAGGTCTGGGGGAGGAGGGGCCAACGTCCTGACTTTC.

The V call is TRBV5-6, the J call TRBJ1-2; TRBD1 is a possible D gene (6 bases). Trimming pared 4 bases from V and 7 bases from J, leaving 11 bases between. This CDR3 is 12 amino acids long. Germline assignment: CDR1 SGHDT and CDR2 YYEEEE. The CDR3, as DNA: TGTGCCAGCAGCCCGACAGGTAGTGGCTACACCTTC. It codes for CASSPTGSGYTF.

This clonotype came up a few times. The chain joins TRBV7-9 to TRBJ2-7; TRBD1 matches 9 bases. The trim removed 6 bases at V and 5 bases at J, leaving 8 bases unmatched. The CDR3 runs 14 residues. The germline V gene encodes CDR1 SEHNR and CDR2 FQNEAQ (reference sequence). The CDR3 sequence: CASRSGTGPDEQYF. The CDR3 bases are TGTGCCAGCAGATCAGGGACAGGGCCCGACGAGCAGTACTTC.

Many counts were recorded for this clonotype. This chain joins TRBV7-8 and TRBJ2-2, with 12 bases identical to TRBD2. CDR1 is SGHVS and CDR2 is FQNEAQ in the germline V gene. The CDR3 has 18 amino acids. Trimming cost V 3 bases and J 8 bases; bases outside gene matches: 13. The CDR3 spells CASSLSSTSGRISGELFF. The CDR3, as DNA: TGTGCCAGCAGCTTGTCCTCGACTAGCGGGAGAATATCGGGGGAGCTGTTTTTT.

The chain employs TRBV11-2 and TRBJ2-3; 7 bases align to TRBD1. CDR1 and CDR2 from the germline V gene are SGHAT and FQNNGV. V shed 5 bases, J shed 3 bases, and the junction held 11 bases outside the gene matches. The CDR3 contains 16 residues. The chain's CDR3 is CASSRKATGETDTQYF. The DNA for the CDR3 is TGTGCCAGCAGCCGGAAGGCAACAGGGGAAACAGATACGCAGTATTTT.

A few counts support this clonotype. The J gene is TRBJ1-1, the V gene TRBV6-5, with a weak D call TRBD1 (5 bases). V dropped 6 bases and J dropped 5 bases, with 13 bases sitting between them. CDR3 size: 13 residues. Germline CDR1 reads MNHEY; CDR2 reads SVGAGI. This CDR3 is CASSGTSATEAFF. CDR3 bases: TGTGCCAGCAGCGGGACCTCAGCAACTGAAGCTTTCTTT.

The table lists this clonotype with a few counts. The rearrangement joins TRBV6-5 to TRBJ2-3; a weak D match, TRBD1 (7 bases). Between the trimmed V and J ends, which lost 0 bases and 3 bases, there was a span of 16 bases. CDR3 length: 17 amino acids. Germline CDR1 reads MNHEY; CDR2 reads SVGAGI. The CDR3 sequence is CASSYSPAGGWTDTQYF. DNA of the CDR3: TGTGCCAGCAGTTACTCGCCCGCAGGGGGGTGGACAGATACGCAGTATTTT.

V is TRBV7-3 and J is TRBJ1-2; D is unclear. Trimming stripped 2 bases from V and 6 bases from J, with 10 bases between. Germline lookup yields CDR1 SGHTA and CDR2 FQGTGA. This CDR3 is 13 amino acids long. Here the CDR3 reads CASSLYSGDGYTF. CDR3 in DNA: TGTGCCAGCAGCTTATACAGTGGGGATGGCTACACCTTC. The complete variable domain, with remaining parts taken from reference TRBV7-3 and TRBJ1-2, reads GAGVSQTPSNKVTEKGKYVELRCDPISGHTALYWYRQSLGQGPEFLIYFQGTGAADDSGLPNDRFFAVRPEGSVSTLKIQRTERGDSAVYLCASSLYSGDGYTFGSGTRLTVV.

The V call is TRBV24-1, the J call TRBJ1-6; D unclear. V shed 1 base and J shed 10 bases, with 4 bases lying between them. The CDR3 is 12 residues long. CDR1 KGHDR and CDR2 SFDVKD come from the germline V gene. The CDR3 loop reads CATSDLWSPLHF. As DNA, the CDR3 is TGTGCCACCAGTGATTTATGGTCACCCCTCCACTTT.

This chain links TRBV20-1 with TRBJ2-2; 12 nucleotides line up with TRBD2. CDR3 length: 18 amino acids. CDR1 DFQATT and CDR2 SNEGSKA come from the germline V gene (reference sequence). J was trimmed by 5 bases and V by 3 bases; bases with no gene match: 13. CDR3 nucleotide sequence: TGCAGTGCTAGGAGTTACGGACTAGCGGGATATCGAACCGGGGAGCTGTTTTTT. Its protein is CSARSYGLAGYRTGELFF.

This clonotype has only one observation. V is TRBV7-2 and J is TRBJ2-3; D is undetermined. The V gene lost 1 base and the J gene lost 2 bases, with 7 bases spanning the gap. The CDR3 extends over 14 amino acids. Germline CDR1 reads SGHTA; CDR2 reads FQGNSA. In DNA, the CDR3 is TGTGCCAGCAGCTTAGATTGGACCACAGATACGCAGTATTTT. Translating gives CASSLDWTTDTQYF.

The table lists this clonotype with a few counts. One junction end disagrees with the germline gene, perhaps due to a read error. The genes are TRBV4-3 and TRBJ1-5; D ambiguous. CDR1 is LGHNA and CDR2 is YSLEER in the germline V gene. The CDR3 totals 13 residues. The CDR3 reads CASSQEPEQPQHF. Here the CDR3 DNA reads TGCGCCAGCAGTCAAGAACCCGAACAGCCCCAGCATTTT.

V and J are TRBV7-8 and TRBJ2-1, with D uncertain. Germline CDR1 SGHVS, CDR2 FQNEAQ. CDR3 size: 17 residues. The germline V and J ends were trimmed by 3 bases and 7 bases, with 22 bases remaining between them. The CDR3 reads CASSLFVAKLGSNEQFF. The DNA for the CDR3 is TGTGCCAGCAGCTTGTTCGTCGCAAAGTTGGGGTCAAATGAGCAGTTCTTC.

This clonotype was picked up a small number of times. The CDR3 loop is CASSPQEATYNSPLHF. The CDR3 DNA reads TGTGCCAGCAGCCCACAGGAGGCGACGTATAATTCACCCCTCCACTTT. The rearrangement uses TRBV7-6 and TRBJ1-6; D is possibly TRBD1 (5 bases). Trimming left V 5 bases short and J 4 bases short, with 15 bases between. The CDR3 totals 16 residues. Per the germline V gene, CDR1 is SGHVS and CDR2 is FNYEAQ.

In this sample, this clonotype turned up many times. This chain uses TRBV7-9 with TRBJ2-5, with D perhaps TRBD1 (6 bases). Trimming removed 4 bases from V and 4 bases from J, with 16 bases in between. This CDR3 region has 15 residues. Germline CDR1 SEHNR, CDR2 FQNEAQ (reference sequence). CDR3 nucleotides: TGTGCCAGCAGCTCTTTCAGGGGAGATCGAGAGACCCAGTACTTC. Translation: CASSSFRGDRETQYF.

The chain is built from TRBV7-8 and TRBJ2-7, with 7 bases aligning to TRBD1. The germline gives CDR1 SGHVS, CDR2 FQNEAQ. V shed 3 bases and J 2 bases; nucleotides not matched to a gene: 1. This CDR3 contains 13 residues. CDR3 nucleotides: TGTGCCAGCAGCTTCGGACAGGCCTACGAGCAGTACTTC. Translation: CASSFGQAYEQYF.

The rearrangement uses TRBV27 and TRBJ1-1; D is ambiguous. CDR1 MNHEY and CDR2 SMNVEV come from the germline V gene (reference sequence). The CDR3 covers 13 residues. V was clipped by 6 bases and J by 1 base, with 9 bases between them. The CDR3 reads CASSIGPNTEAFF. The CDR3 coding sequence is TGTGCCAGCAGCATCGGACCGAACACTGAAGCTTTCTTT.

This sequence joins TRBV10-3 and TRBJ2-7; no clear D gene. This CDR3 comprises 14 residues. Germline V CDR1 and CDR2: ENHRY, SYGVKD. V lost 1 base and J lost 5, with 12 bases in between. The CDR3 DNA sequence: TGTGCCATCAGTGAGTATGAGACTGGGGACGAGCAGTACTTC. This encodes CAISEYETGDEQYF.

This clonotype was counted between two and nine times. The chain employs TRBV9 and TRBJ1-5; D is perhaps TRBD1 (6 bases). V was trimmed by 2 bases and J by 1 base, leaving 10 bases between them. This CDR3 region has 15 residues. Germline V lookup: CDR1 SGDLS, CDR2 YYNGEE. CDR3 sequence: CASSVGGQSNQPQHF. The CDR3 DNA follows: TGTGCCAGCAGCGTGGGGGGGCAGAGCAATCAGCCCCAGCATTTT.

In DNA, the CDR3 is TGTGCCAGCAGTTTAGCCTTCGGGAACACTGAAGCTTTCTTT. This sequence encodes CASSLAFGNTEAFF. The V and J genes are TRBV6-2 or TRBV6-3 and TRBJ1-1; D remains ambiguous. Germline assignment: CDR1 MNHEY and CDR2 SVGEGT. The CDR3 spans 14 residues. V was trimmed by 4 bases and J by 1 base, leaving 10 bases between them.

In its sample, this clonotype was seen many times. The chain carries TRBV6-1 and TRBJ2-2, with D unclear. Germline V gene data show CDR1 as MNHNS and CDR2 as SASEGT. V dropped 2 bases and J dropped 6 bases, with 19 bases sitting between them. The CDR3 covers 17 residues. CDR3 nucleotide sequence: TGTGCCAGCAGTGAACCGCGGTGGGTCTCCCCGGCCGGGGAGCTGTTTTTT. Translated, it gives CASSEPRWVSPAGELFF.